The 13 T cell receptor beta chains below were found in one sample sequenced in a study of regulatory T cells in long-lasting Graves disease. As for time point: newly diagnosed GD, antithyroid drugs for less than 3 months. RNA from PBMCs was the source of the TCR library. The authors built TCR beta libraries using iRepertoire HTBI primers and Arm-PCR of CDR3 regions. TCRdb reanalysed the multiplex PCR reads using MiXCR and keeps one entry per CDR3 protein. The sample shows approximately 400,000 distinct CDR3 sequences, about 16% of them seen only once. This same sample was also part of a study on T cells in Graves' hyperthyroidism and ophthalmopathy.

Material: peripheral blood mononuclear cells (PBMCs), obtained at new diagnosis, from a patient treated with antithyroid drugs. Receptors were obtained from a woman aged 25 to 39 with Graves disease.

A remark on this clonotype: The conserved final phenylalanine or tryptophan is absent from the CDR3, which likely points to a read error. The chain employs TRBV4-1 and TRBJ2-1; 9 bases map to TRBD2. The CDR3 covers 17 residues. V lost 1 base, J lost 6 bases, and 10 bases stayed unmatched. CDR1 is MGHRA, CDR2 YSYEKL, per germline. CDR3 DNA sequence: TGCGCCAGCAGCCAAGTCGGTATAGCGGGAGTGCCCAATGAGCAGTTCTGC. It specifies CASSQVGIAGVPNEQFC.

This clonotype was picked up many times. The chain combines TRBV24-1 with TRBJ1-5; 9 nucleotides agree with TRBD1. J gave up 5 bases and V 10 bases, and 5 bases lay outside the gene matches. Per the germline V gene, CDR1 is KGHDR and CDR2 is SFDVKD. This CDR3 has 13 residues. The CDR3 DNA follows: TGTGCCACAGGACAGGGGAGGGATCAGCCCCAGCATTTT. Protein: CATGQGRDQPQHF.

This clonotype was observed many times. In nucleotides, the CDR3 is TGTGCCAGCAGCTCGCTACCCTGCCGGGCGGGATTCTACAATGAGCAGTTCTTC. It yields the protein CASSSLPCRAGFYNEQFF. The gene calls are TRBV11-2 and TRBJ2-1; TRBD2 is a possible D gene (6 bases). V was shortened by 4 bases and J by 3 bases, with 22 bases between the two germline ends. The CDR3 length is 18 residues. Looked up from germline, CDR1 is SGHAT and CDR2 is FQNNGV.

This clonotype was seen at least ten times. The J gene is TRBJ2-4, the V gene TRBV6-5; no clear D gene. This CDR3 spans 18 amino acids. Trimming stripped 0 bases from V and 3 bases from J, with 18 bases between. The V gene's germline CDR1 is MNHEY and CDR2 SVGAGI. The DNA of the CDR3 is TGTGCCAGCAGTTACTCGATGGTCGGCGCTCTCGGCAAAAACATTCAGTACTTC. It yields the protein CASSYSMVGALGKNIQYF.

In this sample, this clonotype turned up many times. The chain has TRBV7-8 and TRBJ1-2, with 8 nucleotides matching TRBD1. The CDR3 consists of 15 residues. Germline CDR1 and CDR2: SGHVS and FQNEAQ. Trimming at V came to 5 bases and at J to 4 bases, leaving 9 bases not matched to a gene. CDR3 DNA sequence: TGTGCCAGCAGCCACCTGGCAGGGGGCTCCTATGGCTACACCTTC. Its translation: CASSHLAGGSYGYTF. The full variable domain, rest sourced from reference TRBV7-8 and TRBJ1-2, is GAGVSQSPRYKVAKRGQDVALRCDPISGHVSLFWYQQALGQGPEFLTYFQNEAQLDKSGLPSDRFFAERPEGSVSTLKIQRTQQEDSAVYLCASSHLAGGSYGYTFGSGTRLTVV.

The gene calls are TRBV30 and TRBJ1-5, with TRBD1 matching 9 bases. This CDR3 is 14 amino acids long. From germline, CDR1 is GTSNPN and CDR2 SVGIG (reference sequence). Losses at the gene ends were 5 bases for V and 4 bases for J; bases not matched to a gene: 6. The CDR3 loop is CAWSGQGTNQPQHF. In DNA, the CDR3 is TGTGCCTGGTCTGGACAGGGGACAAATCAGCCCCAGCATTTT. The full variable domain, with the rest looked up from reference TRBV30 and TRBJ1-5, is SQTIHQWPATLVQPVGSPLSLECTVEGTSNPNLYWYRQAAGRGLQLLFYSVGIGQISSEVPQNLSASRPQDRQFILSSKKLLLSDSGFYLCAWSGQGTNQPQHFGDGTRLSIL.

V is TRBV7-3 and J is TRBJ2-5; 12 positions agree with TRBD2. The ends lost 4 bases at V and 11 bases at J; junction bases unmatched: 5. The CDR3 has 13 residues. The germline V gene has CDR1 SGHTA and CDR2 FQGTGA. The CDR3 DNA is TGTGCCAGCAGCTCCCGACTAGCGGGAGAGCAGTACTTC. Amino acid sequence: CASSSRLAGEQYF. Full variable domain (remainder filled in from reference TRBV7-3 and TRBJ2-5): GAGVSQTPSNKVTEKGKYVELRCDPISGHTALYWYRQSLGQGPEFLIYFQGTGAADDSGLPNDRFFAVRPEGSVSTLKIQRTERGDSAVYLCASSSRLAGEQYFGPGTRLLVL.

The chain combines TRBV28 with TRBJ2-1; D uncertain. Looked up from germline, CDR1 is MDHEN and CDR2 is SYDVKM. This CDR3 region has 13 residues. V lost 7 bases and J lost 8, with 15 bases in between. In DNA, the CDR3 is TGTGCCAGCACCAACAGTGGGTGGCATGAGCAGTTCTTC. Amino acid sequence: CASTNSGWHEQFF.

This chain joins TRBV20-1 and TRBJ2-3, with 8 bases lining up with TRBD2. Trimming at V came to 5 bases and at J to 4 bases, leaving 14 bases not matched to a gene. Germline lookup yields CDR1 DFQATT and CDR2 SNEGSKA (reference sequence). This CDR3 spans 16 amino acids. For the CDR3, the DNA is TGCAGTGCTTTCCCACTAAGCGGGAGCAACCCAGATACGCAGTATTTT. This sequence encodes CSAFPLSGSNPDTQYF.

The table lists this clonotype with many counts. The V and J genes are TRBV10-3 and TRBJ1-1; 7 bases fit TRBD1. This CDR3 spans 13 amino acids. Trimming removed 10 bases from V and 4 bases from J; junction bases left unmatched: 9. Germline V lookup: CDR1 ENHRY, CDR2 SYGVKD. CDR3: CASQQGLGTEAFF. For the CDR3, the DNA is TGTGCCAGCCAACAGGGGCTGGGCACTGAAGCTTTCTTT.

The CDR3 is CASSLEGGGGQSYEQYF. DNA for the CDR3: TGTGCCAGCAGCTTAGAAGGGGGAGGGGGACAGTCCTACGAGCAGTACTTC. This chain uses TRBV7-9 with TRBJ2-7; the D call may be TRBD1 or TRBD2 (7 bases each). The CDR3 is 17 amino acids. V was trimmed by 1 base and J by 1 base, leaving 17 bases between them. Looked up from germline, CDR1 is SEHNR and CDR2 is FQNEAQ (reference sequence).

A remark on this clonotype: As the CDR3 is not closed by the conserved phenylalanine or tryptophan, this likely results from a read error. CDR3 sequence reads: CASSQSSTYTS. As DNA, the CDR3 is TGTGCCAGCAGCCAATCCTCTACTTACACCTCC. The chain is built from TRBV3-1 and TRBJ1-2; D is uncertain. CDR3 length: 11 amino acids. Germline CDR1 is LGHDT and CDR2 is YNNKEL (reference sequence). Trimming took 2 bases from V and 11 from J, leaving 9 bases between them.

This clonotype appeared many times. The chain is built from TRBV24-1 and TRBJ1-5; no reliable D call. V lost 3 bases and J lost 5, with 7 bases in between. This CDR3 has 13 residues. Germline V gene sequence: CDR1 KGHDR, CDR2 SFDVKD. The CDR3 loop reads CATSDSRYQPQHF. In nucleotides, the CDR3 is TGTGCCACCAGTGATAGTAGGTATCAGCCCCAGCATTTT.